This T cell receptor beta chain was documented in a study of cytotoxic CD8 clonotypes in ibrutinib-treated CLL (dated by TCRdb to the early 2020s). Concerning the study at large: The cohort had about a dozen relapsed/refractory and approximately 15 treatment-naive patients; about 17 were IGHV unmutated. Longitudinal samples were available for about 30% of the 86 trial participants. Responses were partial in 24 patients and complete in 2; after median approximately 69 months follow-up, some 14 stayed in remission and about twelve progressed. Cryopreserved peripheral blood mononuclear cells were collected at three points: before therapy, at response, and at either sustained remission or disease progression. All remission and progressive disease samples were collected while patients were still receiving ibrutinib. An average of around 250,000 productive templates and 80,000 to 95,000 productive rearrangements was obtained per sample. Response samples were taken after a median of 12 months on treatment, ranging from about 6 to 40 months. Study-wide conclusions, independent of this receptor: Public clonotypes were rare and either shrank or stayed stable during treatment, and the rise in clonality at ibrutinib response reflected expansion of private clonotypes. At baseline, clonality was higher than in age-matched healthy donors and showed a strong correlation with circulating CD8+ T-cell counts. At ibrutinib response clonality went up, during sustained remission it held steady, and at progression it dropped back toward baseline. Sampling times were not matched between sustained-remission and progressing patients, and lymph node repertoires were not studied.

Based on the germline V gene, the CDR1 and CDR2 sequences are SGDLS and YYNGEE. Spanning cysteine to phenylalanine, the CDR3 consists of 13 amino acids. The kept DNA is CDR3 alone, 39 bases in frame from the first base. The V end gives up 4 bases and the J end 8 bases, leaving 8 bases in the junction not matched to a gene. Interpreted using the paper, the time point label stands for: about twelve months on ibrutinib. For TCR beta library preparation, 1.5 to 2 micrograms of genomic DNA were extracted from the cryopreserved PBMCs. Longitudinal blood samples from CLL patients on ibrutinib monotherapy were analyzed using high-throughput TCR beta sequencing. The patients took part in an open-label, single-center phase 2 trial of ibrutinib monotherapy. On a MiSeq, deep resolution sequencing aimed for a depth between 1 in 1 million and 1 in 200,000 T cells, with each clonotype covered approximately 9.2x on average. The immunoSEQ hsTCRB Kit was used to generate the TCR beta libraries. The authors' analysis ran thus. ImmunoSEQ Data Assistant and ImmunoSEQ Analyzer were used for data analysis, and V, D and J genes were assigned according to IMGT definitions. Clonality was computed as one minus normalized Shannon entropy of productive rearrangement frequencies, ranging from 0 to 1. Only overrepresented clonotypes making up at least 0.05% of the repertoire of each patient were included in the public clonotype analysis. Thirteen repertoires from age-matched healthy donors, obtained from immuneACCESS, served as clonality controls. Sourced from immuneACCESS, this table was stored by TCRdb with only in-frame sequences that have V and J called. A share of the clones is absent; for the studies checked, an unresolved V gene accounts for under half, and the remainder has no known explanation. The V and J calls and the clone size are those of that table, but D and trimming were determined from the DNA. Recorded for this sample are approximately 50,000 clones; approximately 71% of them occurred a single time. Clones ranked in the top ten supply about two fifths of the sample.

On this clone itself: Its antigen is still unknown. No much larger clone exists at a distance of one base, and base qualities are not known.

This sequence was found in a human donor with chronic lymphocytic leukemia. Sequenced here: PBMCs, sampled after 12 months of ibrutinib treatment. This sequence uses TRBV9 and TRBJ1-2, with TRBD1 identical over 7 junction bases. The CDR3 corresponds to CASSQTGVGGYTF. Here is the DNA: TGTGCCAGCAGCCAAACAGGGGTCGGAGGCTACACCTTC.